This T cell receptor beta chain comes out of a study of cytomegalovirus exposure and HLA in healthy donors. CDR3 size: 15 residues. V was pared by 3 bases and J by 3 bases, with 15 bases between. Per the germline V gene, CDR1 is MNHEY and CDR2 is SMNVEV (reference sequence). Remarks on this clone: Its target is unknown.

Study-level results: Upon later analysis, TCR association rates were observed to vary by HLA locus, being highest for DRB1 and lowest for HLA-C. The dataset shows that most TCR sequences were rare, while some public TCRs occurred in many donors.

A multiplex PCR was run with 60 Vbeta primers and 13 Jbeta primers. Profiling relied on immunoSEQ multiplex PCR, and the TCRdb table lists in-frame clones only, not all of them. The table includes fewer than 75,000 clones, around 83% detected once. The sequencing sample was made of PBMCs. The chain employs TRBV27 and TRBJ2-7; maybe TRBD1 (6 bases). This receptor was identified in a man aged 25-40 years in good health and CMV-seronegative. In DNA form, the CDR3 reads TGTGCCAGCAGTTTGCGGACAGCCCGTAACTACGAGCAGTACTTC. Protein: CASSLRTARNYEQYF.